The 30 T cell receptor beta chains below were found in one sample sequenced in a study of shared clonotypes between healthy human individuals (TCRdb year 2020). Library method: the immunoSEQ multiplex PCR assay. This is the immuneACCESS table as TCRdb keeps it, with only in-frame sequences that have V and J called. A part of the clones is gone; compared with another copy, unresolved V genes explain less than half, and the rest is unexplained. Across this sample there are about 1,500,000 clones, with roughly 96% seen only once. The biggest ten clones account for over 1% of the sample. Specimen: naive CD4+ T cells sorted from blood. Reading the label with the study, this specimen's cell subset or site is: CD45RA+ positively selected. The receptors shown here come from a young man in good health.

J is TRBJ2-7 and V is TRBV7-6, with 13 bases aligning to TRBD2. CDR1 and CDR2 from the germline V gene are SGHVS and FNYEAQ. CDR3 size: 16 residues. J lost 3 bases, V lost 5 bases, and 7 bases had no gene match. In DNA form, the CDR3 reads TGTGCCAGCAGCATAGGACTAGCGGGAGTGGGCTACGAGCAGTACTTC. This encodes CASSIGLAGVGYEQYF. The variable domain in full, completed from reference TRBV7-6 and TRBJ2-7, reads GAGVSQSPRYKVTKRGQDVALRCDPISGHVSLYWYRQALGQGPEFLTYFNYEAQQDKSGLPNDRFSAERPEGSISTLTIQRTEQRDSAMYRCASSIGLAGVGYEQYFGPGTRLTVT.

J is TRBJ1-1 and V is TRBV10-3; D gene unclear. Germline-derived CDR1 and CDR2 are ENHRY and SYGVKD. This CDR3 is 14 amino acids long. The V gene lost 4 bases and the J gene lost 1 base, with 10 bases spanning the gap. The CDR3 region is CAISGGPPNTEAFF. The CDR3 DNA sequence: TGTGCCATCAGTGGCGGACCTCCGAACACTGAAGCTTTCTTT.

This chain uses TRBV28 with TRBJ2-2; the D is unclear. The CDR3 has 13 residues. Trimming removed 6 bases at V and 1 base at J, with 6 bases between. CDR1 and CDR2 from the germline V gene are MDHEN and SYDVKM. CDR3 DNA: TGTGCCAGCAGACGCGTGAACACCGGGGAGCTGTTTTTT. This encodes CASRRVNTGELFF.

The genes are TRBV6-6 and TRBJ1-1; 12 bases fit TRBD1. This CDR3 spans 15 amino acids. Unmatched junction bases numbered 6, after V lost 5 bases and J lost 5 bases. Germline V gene sequence: CDR1 MNHNY, CDR2 SVGAGI (reference sequence). The CDR3 bases are TGTGCCAGCAGTCGGGGACAGGGGGCGCAAACTGAAGCTTTCTTT. Protein product: CASSRGQGAQTEAFF.

V is TRBV7-8 and J is TRBJ2-7; 10 bases are a match to TRBD1. The germline CDR1 and CDR2 sequences are SGHVS and FQNEAQ. V trimming: 5 bases; J trimming: 6 bases; junction bases outside the gene matches: 7. This CDR3 contains 14 residues. The CDR3 DNA reads TGTGCCAGCAGCGCCGGGACAGGGGCCCCCGAGCAGTACTTC. Its protein product is CASSAGTGAPEQYF. The whole variable domain, filled in from reference TRBV7-8 and TRBJ2-7, reads GAGVSQSPRYKVAKRGQDVALRCDPISGHVSLFWYQQALGQGPEFLTYFQNEAQLDKSGLPSDRFFAERPEGSVSTLKIQRTQQEDSAVYLCASSAGTGAPEQYFGPGTRLTVT.

The rearrangement links TRBV9 to TRBJ2-5; D remains unclear. Trimming removed 0 bases from V and 7 bases from J, with 7 bases in between. CDR3 length equals 12 residues. Per the germline V gene, CDR1 is SGDLS and CDR2 is YYNGEE. The CDR3 nucleotides are TGTGCCAGCAGCGTAGATGGCGTGACCCAGTACTTC. The encoded protein is CASSVDGVTQYF.

The chain couples TRBV28 to TRBJ2-7; possibly TRBD1 or TRBD2 for D (6 bases each). Trimming removed 5 bases from V and 5 bases from J, with 22 bases in between. This CDR3 comprises 16 residues. The germline V gene has CDR1 MDHEN and CDR2 SYDVKM. The CDR3 protein is CASSLRGTQLAHEQYF. The CDR3 coding sequence is TGTGCCAGCAGTCTTCGGGGGACACAACTCGCCCACGAGCAGTACTTC.

As to this clone: Other DNA sequences in the same sample also yield this CDR3. The V and J genes are TRBV29-1 and TRBJ1-5; possible D gene TRBD1, 5 bases. CDR1 and CDR2 from the germline V gene are SQVTM and ANQGSEA. CDR3 length equals 12 residues. V was trimmed by 6 bases and J by 4 bases, leaving 10 bases between them. CDR3 nucleotides: TGCAGCGTAAGAGACAGTAATCAGCCCCAGCATTTT. This sequence encodes CSVRDSNQPQHF.

The V gene is TRBV7-2, the J gene TRBJ2-6, with D possibly TRBD2 on 7 matching bases. Trimming cost V 3 bases and J 6 bases, with 12 bases left between them. The germline gives CDR1 SGHTA, CDR2 FQGNSA. The CDR3 is 15 residues long. For the CDR3, the DNA is TGTGCCAGCAGCTTCGGGGGGCGGGTGGCCAACGTCCTGACTTTC. Translation gives CASSFGGRVANVLTF.

The chain recombines TRBV4-2 with TRBJ2-1; TRBD1 is a possible D gene (6 bases). The ends were cut back, 1 base at V and 1 base at J, with 11 bases in the middle. Germline V gene sequence: CDR1 LGHNA, CDR2 YNFKEQ. CDR3 size: 16 residues. The CDR3 is CASSQVTGTSYNEQFF. For the CDR3, the DNA is TGTGCCAGCAGCCAAGTTACGGGGACATCCTACAATGAGCAGTTCTTC.

V is TRBV7-9 and J is TRBJ2-7, with TRBD2 matching over 9 bases. Germline CDR1 reads SEHNR; CDR2 reads FQNEAQ (reference sequence). Germline trimming cut 5 bases from V and 3 bases from J; bases unmatched to any gene: 5. The CDR3 is 14 residues long. CDR3 in amino acids: CASSGSGRNYEQYF. The CDR3 nucleotides are TGTGCCAGCAGCGGGAGCGGGAGGAACTACGAGCAGTACTTC.

The table lists this clone with a count of one. This chain connects TRBV5-1 to TRBJ2-4; 9 bases line up with TRBD2. The CDR3 is made up of 20 amino acids. Germline V gene data show CDR1 as SGHRS and CDR2 as YFSETQ. Trimming took 1 base from V and 0 from J; bases not matched to a gene: 14. This CDR3 is CASSLTGAGGPLAAKNIQYF. CDR3 nucleotides: TGCGCCAGCAGCTTGACGGGCGCGGGAGGGCCTCTCGCAGCCAAAAACATTCAGTACTTC. Full variable domain (outside the CDR3, taken from reference TRBV5-1 and TRBJ2-4): KAGVTQTPRYLIKTRGQQVTLSCSPISGHRSVSWYQQTPGQGLQFLFEYFSETQRNKGNFPGRFSGRQFSNSRSEMNVSTLELGDSALYLCASSLTGAGGPLAAKNIQYFGAGTRLSVL.

The gene calls are TRBV2 and TRBJ2-6; D may be TRBD2 (6 bases). Germline values: CDR1 SNHLY, CDR2 FYNNEI. Trimming took off 6 bases at V and 4 bases at J, with 13 bases between the two ends. The CDR3 contains 15 residues. The CDR3 nucleotides read TGTGCCAGCAGCGCTACGGGGGTCGGGGCCAACGTCCTGACTTTC. Encoded protein: CASSATGVGANVLTF.

This chain joins TRBV10-1 and TRBJ2-5; maybe TRBD1 (6 bases). This CDR3 contains 15 residues. CDR1 and CDR2 from the germline V gene are WNHNN and SYGVQD (reference sequence). V lost 0 bases and J lost 9, with 17 bases in between. CDR3 coding DNA: TGCGCCAGCAGTGAGTCAAGGGGGAAAATAGGGGCCCAGTACTTC. Its protein product is CASSESRGKIGAQYF.

This clone is a singleton in its sample. The gene calls are TRBV9 and TRBJ2-1; no clear D. V was clipped by 3 bases and J by 4 bases, with 8 bases between them. The CDR3 is made up of 13 amino acids. Germline V gene data show CDR1 as SGDLS and CDR2 as YYNGEE. CDR3 amino acids: CASSADGYNEQFF. In DNA, the CDR3 is TGTGCCAGCAGCGCCGACGGATACAATGAGCAGTTCTTC.

This rearrangement joins TRBV4-1 to TRBJ2-7, with D uncertain. Between the trimmed V and J ends, which lost 1 base and 5 bases, there was a span of 18 bases. The CDR3 length is 16 residues. Germline CDR1 is MGHRA and CDR2 is YSYEKL. Here the CDR3 DNA reads TGCGCCAGCAGCCAAGGGACCCAAGTTGAGGCTAACGAGCAGTACTTC. Translating gives CASSQGTQVEANEQYF.

A note on this clone: Additional DNA sequences in this sample encode the identical CDR3. The V call is TRBV7-8, the J call TRBJ1-3; D ambiguous. The V gene's germline CDR1 is SGHVS and CDR2 FQNEAQ. Between the trimmed V and J ends, which lost 3 bases and 0 bases, there was a span of 9 bases. The CDR3 is 15 amino acids. CDR3 sequence reads: CASSFGRSSGNTIYF. CDR3 coding DNA: TGTGCCAGCAGCTTCGGGCGAAGCTCTGGAAACACCATATATTTT.

This chain uses TRBV27 with TRBJ2-7, with D possibly TRBD2 on 6 matching bases. Germline values: CDR1 MNHEY, CDR2 SMNVEV (reference sequence). The CDR3 totals 15 residues. V dropped 6 bases and J dropped 3 bases, with 18 bases sitting between them. The CDR3 reads CASRPPRLDRYEQYF. The CDR3 region has the DNA TGTGCCAGCAGACCCCCCCGACTAGATCGCTACGAGCAGTACTTC.

This chain joins TRBV28 and TRBJ2-1; 11 bases are a match to TRBD2. J was trimmed by 4 bases and V by 6 bases; bases with no gene match: 8. This CDR3 contains 16 residues. The germline V gene encodes CDR1 MDHEN and CDR2 SYDVKM. The CDR3: CASRFGGTSGYNEQFF. The CDR3 bases are TGTGCCAGCAGGTTCGGCGGGACTAGCGGTTACAATGAGCAGTTCTTC. Combining the CDR3 with reference TRBV28 and TRBJ2-1 gives the whole variable domain DVKVTQSSRYLVKRTGEKVFLECVQDMDHENMFWYRQDPGLGLRLIYFSYDVKMKEKGDIPEGYSVSREKKERFSLILESASTNQTSMYLCASRFGGTSGYNEQFFGPGTRLTVL.

The CDR3 loop is CASNVLRTGSAHNEQFF. The CDR3 nucleotides are TGTGCCAGCAATGTACTTAGAACAGGGTCAGCACACAATGAGCAGTTCTTC. This sequence joins TRBV2 and TRBJ2-1; TRBD1 might be the D (6 bases). This CDR3 is 17 amino acids long. CDR1 and CDR2 (germline): SNHLY, FYNNEI. V was shortened by 7 bases and J by 5 bases, with 24 bases between the two germline ends.

The genes are TRBV2 and TRBJ2-1, with 7 bases fitting TRBD1. The CDR3 consists of 15 residues. V was clipped by 4 bases and J by 5 bases; unmatched bases: 8. The germline V gene has CDR1 SNHLY and CDR2 FYNNEI. The CDR3, as DNA: TGTGCCAGCAGTGCTAATCCGACAGGGAACAATGAGCAGTTCTTC. Amino acids: CASSANPTGNNEQFF.

The V gene is TRBV6-5, the J gene TRBJ2-1, with a tentative D call TRBD1 (6 bases). V lost 3 bases and J 6 bases, leaving 18 bases between the germline ends. CDR3 length equals 16 residues. Germline CDR1 is MNHEY and CDR2 is SVGAGI. CDR3 coding DNA: TGTGCCAGCAGTTATCTTGGCAGGGGTTTGAGCAATGAGCAGTTCTTC. It encodes CASSYLGRGLSNEQFF.

This clone was counted a single time. This specimen includes other DNA sequences encoding the same CDR3. The chain employs TRBV7-3 and TRBJ1-2, with a possible D match to TRBD1 (5 bases). The length of the CDR3 is 13 residues. Trimming stripped 5 bases from V and 2 bases from J, with 9 bases between. The germline gives CDR1 SGHTA, CDR2 FQGTGA. CDR3 protein: CASSPDRNYGYTF. The CDR3 DNA follows: TGTGCCAGCAGCCCCGACAGAAACTATGGCTACACCTTC.

This chain connects TRBV5-4 to TRBJ2-1, with D possibly matching TRBD1 (6 bases). Germline V gene sequence: CDR1 SGHNT, CDR2 YYREEE (reference sequence). The ends were cut back, 4 bases at V and 7 bases at J, with 12 bases in the middle. The CDR3 sequence is 13 residues long. As DNA, the CDR3 is TGTGCCAGCAGCCTACCACAGGGTAATGAGCAGTTCTTC. Encoded protein: CASSLPQGNEQFF.

The chain uses TRBV5-1 and TRBJ2-3; 9 positions match TRBD2. The V gene's germline CDR1 is SGHRS and CDR2 YFSETQ. This CDR3 has 18 amino acids. The ends lost 0 bases at V and 0 bases at J; junction bases unmatched: 8. The CDR3 reads CASSLDPPGTSSTDTQYF. CDR3 nucleotides: TGCGCCAGCAGCTTGGACCCCCCCGGGACTAGCAGCACAGATACGCAGTATTTT.

The genes are TRBV6-5 and TRBJ2-7; 9 bases are a match to TRBD1. The CDR3 sequence is 14 residues long. Looked up from germline, CDR1 is MNHEY and CDR2 is SVGAGI. Losses at the gene ends were 6 bases for V and 3 bases for J; bases not matched to a gene: 6. The CDR3 spells CASRLRQGDYEQYF. The CDR3 coding sequence is TGTGCCAGCAGACTCAGACAGGGGGACTACGAGCAGTACTTC.

The chain joins TRBV18 to TRBJ2-7; 9 nucleotides line up with TRBD1. V dropped 1 base and J dropped 2; count of bases not matched to a gene: 15. CDR3 length: 19 residues. CDR1 is KGHSH and CDR2 is LQKENI in the germline V gene. CDR3 sequence reads: CASSPLGQGGPSVAYEQYF. The DNA for the CDR3 is TGTGCCAGCTCACCACTGGGACAGGGAGGTCCGTCCGTTGCCTACGAGCAGTACTTC.

The V call is TRBV19, the J call TRBJ2-7; TRBD2 might be the D (6 bases). Germline V gene data show CDR1 as LNHDA and CDR2 as SQIVND (reference sequence). The CDR3 totals 14 residues. Trimming cost V 3 bases and J 6 bases, with 15 bases left between them. The CDR3: CASSILAPAAEQYF. CDR3 nucleotide sequence: TGTGCCAGTAGTATCCTAGCGCCGGCCGCCGAGCAGTACTTC.

The chain is built from TRBV10-3 and TRBJ2-3; 7 positions agree with TRBD1. Germline CDR1 is ENHRY and CDR2 is SYGVKD. CDR3 length equals 15 residues. Losses at the gene ends were 5 bases for V and 4 bases for J; bases not matched to a gene: 9. The chain's CDR3 is CAISIGTGVADTQYF. The CDR3 nucleotides read TGTGCCATCAGTATCGGAACAGGGGTCGCAGATACGCAGTATTTT.

Regarding this clone: This sample also contains other DNA sequences that code for the same CDR3. The chain employs TRBV19 and TRBJ2-7; 8 bases are shared with TRBD2. From germline, CDR1 is LNHDA and CDR2 SQIVND (reference sequence). With 3 bases clipped from V and 0 bases from J, the junction kept 4 bases outside the gene matches. The CDR3 sequence is 15 residues long. The chain's CDR3 is CASSITSGSSYEQYF. The DNA of the CDR3 is TGTGCCAGTAGTATCACCAGCGGGAGCTCCTACGAGCAGTACTTC. The entire variable domain, with the rest obtained from reference TRBV19 and TRBJ2-7, is as follows: DGGITQSPKYLFRKEGQNVTLSCEQNLNHDAMYWYRQDPGQGLRLIYYSQIVNDFQKGDIAEGYSVSREKKESFPLTVTSAQKNPTAFYLCASSITSGSSYEQYFGPGTRLTVT.